Sequencing of this TCR beta chain was carried out in a study of blood T cell repertoires in COVID-19. Background on the study: Some COVID-19 samples were acute and others convalescent; all came from the United States, Italy and Spain. In each case, the material was cDNA or gDNA derived from T cells, B-cell-depleted T cells, or PBMCs.

The trim removed 4 bases at V and 6 bases at J, leaving 11 bases unmatched. The CDR3 is 15 amino acids. Germline V lookup: CDR1 SGHAT, CDR2 FQDESV (reference sequence). Clones were sequenced by immunoSEQ multiplex PCR, and TCRdb holds only the in-frame ones, with some missing. In the table there are around 380,000 clones, roughly 86% of which are singletons. Sequencing used PBMCs or T cells enriched from blood (not recorded which). The chain employs TRBV11-1 and TRBJ1-1; 7 nucleotides match TRBD1. This receptor was identified in a man aged 25 to 40 who had recovered from COVID-19. As DNA, the CDR3 is TGTGCCAGCAGCTCACCAGGGGGGACGTTTGCTGAAGCTTTCTTT. This codes for CASSSPGGTFAEAFF.